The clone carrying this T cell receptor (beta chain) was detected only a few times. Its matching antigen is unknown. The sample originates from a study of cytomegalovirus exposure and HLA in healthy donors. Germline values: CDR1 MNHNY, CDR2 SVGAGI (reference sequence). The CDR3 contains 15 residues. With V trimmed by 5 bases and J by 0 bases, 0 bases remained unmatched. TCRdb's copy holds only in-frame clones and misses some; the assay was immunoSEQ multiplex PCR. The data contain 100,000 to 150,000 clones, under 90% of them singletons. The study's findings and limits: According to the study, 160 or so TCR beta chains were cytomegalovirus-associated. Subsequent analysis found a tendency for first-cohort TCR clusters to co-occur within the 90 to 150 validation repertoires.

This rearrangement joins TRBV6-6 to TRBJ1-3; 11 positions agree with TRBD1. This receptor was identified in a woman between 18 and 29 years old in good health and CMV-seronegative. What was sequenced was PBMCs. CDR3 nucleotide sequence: TGTGCCAGCAGTGGGACAGGGGGCTCTGGAAACACCATATATTTT. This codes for CASSGTGGSGNTIYF.